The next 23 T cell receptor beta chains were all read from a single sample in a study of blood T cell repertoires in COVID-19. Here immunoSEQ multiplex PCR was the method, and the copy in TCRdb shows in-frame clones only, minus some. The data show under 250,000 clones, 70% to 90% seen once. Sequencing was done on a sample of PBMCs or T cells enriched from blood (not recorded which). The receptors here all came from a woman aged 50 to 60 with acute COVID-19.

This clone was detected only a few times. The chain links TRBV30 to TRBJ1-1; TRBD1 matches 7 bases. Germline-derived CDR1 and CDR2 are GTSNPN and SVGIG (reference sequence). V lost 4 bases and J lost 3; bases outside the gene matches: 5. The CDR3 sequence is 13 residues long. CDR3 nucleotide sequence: TGTGCCTGGAACCGGGACAGCTACACTGAAGCTTTCTTT. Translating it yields CAWNRDSYTEAFF. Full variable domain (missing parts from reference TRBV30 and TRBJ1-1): SQTIHQWPATLVQPVGSPLSLECTVEGTSNPNLYWYRQAAGRGLQLLFYSVGIGQISSEVPQNLSASRPQDRQFILSSKKLLLSDSGFYLCAWNRDSYTEAFFGQGTRLTVV.

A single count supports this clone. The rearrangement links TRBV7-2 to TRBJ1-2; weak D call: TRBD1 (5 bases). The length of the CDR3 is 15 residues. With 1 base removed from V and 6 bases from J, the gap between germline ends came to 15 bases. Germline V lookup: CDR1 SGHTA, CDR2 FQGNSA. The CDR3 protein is CASSLGRQRGDGYTF. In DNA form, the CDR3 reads TGTGCCAGCAGCTTAGGGCGGCAGCGGGGGGATGGCTACACCTTC. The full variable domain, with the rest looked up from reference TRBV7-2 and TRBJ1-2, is GAGVSQSPSNKVTEKGKDVELRCDPISGHTALYWYRQSLGQGLEFLIYFQGNSAPDKSGLPSDRFSAERTGGSVSTLTIQRTQQEDSAVYLCASSLGRQRGDGYTFGSGTRLTVV.

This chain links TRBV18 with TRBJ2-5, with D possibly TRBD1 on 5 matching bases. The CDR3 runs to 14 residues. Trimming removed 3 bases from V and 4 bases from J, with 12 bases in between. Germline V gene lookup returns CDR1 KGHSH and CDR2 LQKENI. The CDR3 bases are TGTGCCAGCTCACCTGGGGCAGACCTAGAGACCCAGTACTTC. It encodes CASSPGADLETQYF.

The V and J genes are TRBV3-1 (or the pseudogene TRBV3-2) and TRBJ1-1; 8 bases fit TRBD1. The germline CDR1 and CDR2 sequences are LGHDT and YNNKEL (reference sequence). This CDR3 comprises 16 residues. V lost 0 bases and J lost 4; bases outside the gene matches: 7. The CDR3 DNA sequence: TGTGCCAGCAGCCAAGAACCGGACAGGGCAGGCACTGAAGCTTTCTTT. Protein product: CASSQEPDRAGTEAFF.

CDR3 DNA: TGTGCCAGCAGCGCTCCGGGACAGGGAAACGAGAACTATGGCTACACCTTC. Its translation: CASSAPGQGNENYGYTF. The chain has TRBV9 and TRBJ1-2; TRBD1 matches at 9 bases. CDR3 size: 17 residues. With 3 bases clipped from V and 2 bases from J, the junction kept 11 bases outside the gene matches. Germline values: CDR1 SGDLS, CDR2 YYNGEE.

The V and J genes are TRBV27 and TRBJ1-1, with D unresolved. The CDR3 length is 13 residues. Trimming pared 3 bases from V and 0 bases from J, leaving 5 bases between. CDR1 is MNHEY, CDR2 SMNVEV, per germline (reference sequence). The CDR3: CASSFYMNTEAFF. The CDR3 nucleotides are TGTGCCAGCAGTTTTTACATGAACACTGAAGCTTTCTTT.

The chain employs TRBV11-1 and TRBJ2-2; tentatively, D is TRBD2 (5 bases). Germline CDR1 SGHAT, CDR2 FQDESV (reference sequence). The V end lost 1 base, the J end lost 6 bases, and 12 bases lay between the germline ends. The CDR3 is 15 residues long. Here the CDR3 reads CASSLGGKLAGELFF. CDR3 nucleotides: TGTGCCAGCAGCTTAGGAGGGAAGTTGGCCGGGGAGCTGTTTTTT.

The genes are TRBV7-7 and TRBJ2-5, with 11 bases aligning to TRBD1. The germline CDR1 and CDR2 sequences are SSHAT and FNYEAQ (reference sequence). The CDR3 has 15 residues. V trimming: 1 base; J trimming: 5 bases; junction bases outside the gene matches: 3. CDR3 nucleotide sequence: TGTGCCAGCAGCTTAGGGACAGGGGGCCAGGAGACCCAGTACTTC. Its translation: CASSLGTGGQETQYF.

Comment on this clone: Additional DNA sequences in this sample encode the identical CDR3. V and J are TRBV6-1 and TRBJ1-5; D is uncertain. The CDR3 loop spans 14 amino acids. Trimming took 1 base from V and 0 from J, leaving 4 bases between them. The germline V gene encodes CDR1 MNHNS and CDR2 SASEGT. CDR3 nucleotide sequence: TGTGCCAGCAGTGAAGGCAGTAGCAATCAGCCCCAGCATTTT. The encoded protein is CASSEGSSNQPQHF.

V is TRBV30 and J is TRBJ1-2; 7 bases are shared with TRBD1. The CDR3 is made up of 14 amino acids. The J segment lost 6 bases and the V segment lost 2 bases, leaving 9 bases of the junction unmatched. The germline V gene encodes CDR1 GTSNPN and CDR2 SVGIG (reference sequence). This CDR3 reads CAWSSSTGSNGYTF. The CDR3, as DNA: TGTGCCTGGAGTTCATCGACAGGGTCAAATGGCTACACCTTC.

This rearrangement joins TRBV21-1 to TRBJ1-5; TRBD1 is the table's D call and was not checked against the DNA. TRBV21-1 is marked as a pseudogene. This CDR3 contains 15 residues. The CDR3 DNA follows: TGTGCCAGCAGCGAGTCGAGACCAGGGCGACAGCCCCAGCATTTT. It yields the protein CASSESRPGRQPQHF.

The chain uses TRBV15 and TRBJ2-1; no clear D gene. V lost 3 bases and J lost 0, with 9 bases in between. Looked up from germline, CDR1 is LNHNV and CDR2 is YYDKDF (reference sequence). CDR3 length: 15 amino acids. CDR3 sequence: CATSRPLSSYNEQFF. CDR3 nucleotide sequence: TGTGCCACCAGCAGGCCACTGAGCTCCTACAATGAGCAGTTCTTC.

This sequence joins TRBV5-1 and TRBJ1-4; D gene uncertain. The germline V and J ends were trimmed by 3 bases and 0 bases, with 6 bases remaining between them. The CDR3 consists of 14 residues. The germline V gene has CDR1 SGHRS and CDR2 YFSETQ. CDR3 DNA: TGCGCCAGCAGCTCGACATCAACTAATGAAAAACTGTTTTTT. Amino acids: CASSSTSTNEKLFF.

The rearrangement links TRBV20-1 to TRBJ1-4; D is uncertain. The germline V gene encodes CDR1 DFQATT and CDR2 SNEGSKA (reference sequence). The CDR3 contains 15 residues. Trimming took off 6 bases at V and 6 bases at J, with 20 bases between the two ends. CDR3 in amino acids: CSASRIGGADEKLFF. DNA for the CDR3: TGCAGTGCAAGTCGTATCGGAGGAGCGGATGAAAAACTGTTTTTT.

CDR3 DNA: TGTGCCAGCAGCGTAGATGCAGTATATAACACTGAAGCTTTCTTT. Translation gives CASSVDAVYNTEAFF. The gene calls are TRBV9 and TRBJ1-1; D is unclear. With 0 bases removed from V and 2 bases from J, the gap between germline ends came to 11 bases. The CDR3 has 15 amino acids. Looked up from germline, CDR1 is SGDLS and CDR2 is YYNGEE.

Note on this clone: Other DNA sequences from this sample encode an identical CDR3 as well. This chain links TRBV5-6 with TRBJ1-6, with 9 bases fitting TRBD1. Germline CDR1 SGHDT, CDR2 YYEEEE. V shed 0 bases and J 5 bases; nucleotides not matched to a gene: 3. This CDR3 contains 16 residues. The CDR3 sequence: CASSLDRGPDNSPLHF. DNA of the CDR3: TGTGCCAGCAGCTTGGACAGGGGGCCAGATAATTCACCCCTCCACTTT.

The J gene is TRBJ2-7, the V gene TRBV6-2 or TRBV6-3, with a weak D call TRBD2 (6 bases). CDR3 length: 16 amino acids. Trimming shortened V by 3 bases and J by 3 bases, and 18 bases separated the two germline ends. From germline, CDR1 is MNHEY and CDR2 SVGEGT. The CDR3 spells CASSYWDFNLNYEQYF. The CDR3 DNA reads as TGTGCCAGCAGTTATTGGGACTTCAATCTTAACTACGAGCAGTACTTC.

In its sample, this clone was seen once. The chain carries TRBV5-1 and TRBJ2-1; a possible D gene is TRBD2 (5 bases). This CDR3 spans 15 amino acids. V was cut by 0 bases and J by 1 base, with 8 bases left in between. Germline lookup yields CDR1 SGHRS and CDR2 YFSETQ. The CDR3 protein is CASSLARTSYNEQFF. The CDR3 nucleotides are TGCGCCAGCAGCTTGGCCCGGACTTCCTACAATGAGCAGTTCTTC. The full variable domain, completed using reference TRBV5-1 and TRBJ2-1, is KAGVTQTPRYLIKTRGQQVTLSCSPISGHRSVSWYQQTPGQGLQFLFEYFSETQRNKGNFPGRFSGRQFSNSRSEMNVSTLELGDSALYLCASSLARTSYNEQFFGPGTRLTVL.

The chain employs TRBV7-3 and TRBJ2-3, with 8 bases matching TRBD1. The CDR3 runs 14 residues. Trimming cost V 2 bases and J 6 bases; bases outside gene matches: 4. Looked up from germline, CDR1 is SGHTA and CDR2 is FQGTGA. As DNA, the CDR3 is TGTGCCAGCAGCTTAGCAGGGGGCGGCGATACGCAGTATTTT. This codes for CASSLAGGGDTQYF.

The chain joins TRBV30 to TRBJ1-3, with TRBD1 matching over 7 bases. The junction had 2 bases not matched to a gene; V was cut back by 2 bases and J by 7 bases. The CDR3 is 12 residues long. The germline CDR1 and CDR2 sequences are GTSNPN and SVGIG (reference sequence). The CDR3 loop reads CAWSTGVNTIYF. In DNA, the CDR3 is TGTGCCTGGAGTACAGGGGTCAACACCATATATTTT.

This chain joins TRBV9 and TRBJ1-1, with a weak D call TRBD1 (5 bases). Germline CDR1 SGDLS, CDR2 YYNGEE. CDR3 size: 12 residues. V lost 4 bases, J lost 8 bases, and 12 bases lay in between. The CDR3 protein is CASSPGGREAFF. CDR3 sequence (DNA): TGTGCCAGCAGCCCGGGGGGTAGGGAAGCTTTCTTT.

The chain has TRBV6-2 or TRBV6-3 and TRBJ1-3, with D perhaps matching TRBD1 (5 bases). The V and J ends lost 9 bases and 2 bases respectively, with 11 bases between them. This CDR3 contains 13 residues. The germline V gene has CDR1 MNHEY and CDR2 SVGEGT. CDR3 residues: CASSVGPGNTIYF. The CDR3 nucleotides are TGTGCCAGTAGCGTGGGGCCTGGAAACACCATATATTTT.

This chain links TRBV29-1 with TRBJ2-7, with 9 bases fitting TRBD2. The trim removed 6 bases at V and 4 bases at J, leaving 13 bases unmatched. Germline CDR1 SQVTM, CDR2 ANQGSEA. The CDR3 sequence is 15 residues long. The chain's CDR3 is CSVIPALAGRYEQYF. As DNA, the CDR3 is TGCAGCGTGATACCGGCGCTAGCGGGGAGATACGAGCAGTACTTC.